These 9 T cell receptor beta chains came from one sample sequenced in a study of shared clonotypes between healthy human individuals. Assay: immunoSEQ multiplex PCR; the TCRdb copy retains only in-frame clones and omits some. The sample carries about 480,000 clones, about three quarters recorded once. The sample comprised PBMCs. The receptors here all came from a woman between 40 and 50 years old in good health. Some clones in this sample may be carry-over from other donors' samples.

This chain joins TRBV7-9 and TRBJ2-5; unclear D gene. The germline V gene encodes CDR1 SEHNR and CDR2 FQNEAQ (reference sequence). The CDR3 is made up of 12 amino acids. V lost 6 bases and J lost 4, with 9 bases in between. The chain's CDR3 is CASRRISETQYF. In nucleotides, the CDR3 is TGTGCCAGCAGGCGTATTTCAGAGACCCAGTACTTC.

This CDR3 reads CAWTPVWTRPDSGNTIYF. DNA for the CDR3: TGTGCCTGGACCCCAGTCTGGACTCGCCCAGACTCTGGAAACACCATATATTTT. The chain couples TRBV30 to TRBJ1-3; D gene uncertain. The CDR3 has 18 amino acids. Germline V CDR1 and CDR2: GTSNPN, SVGIG (reference sequence). V was clipped by 4 bases and J by 0 bases, with 22 bases between them.

The chain carries TRBV6-1 and TRBJ1-2, with D unclear. Trimming pared 4 bases from V and 8 bases from J, leaving 17 bases between. CDR3 length equals 14 residues. Germline values: CDR1 MNHNS, CDR2 SASEGT. The CDR3 DNA reads TGTGCCAGCAGTGGGGGAAGCCGTAACCTCGGCTACACCTTC. This encodes CASSGGSRNLGYTF.

The table lists this clone with many counts. The junction and the germline gene differ at one end; a read error may be behind it. Other DNA sequences of this sample code for an identical CDR3. The chain carries TRBV7-2 and TRBJ2-1; 9 bases are a match to TRBD1. Germline V gives CDR1 SGHTA, CDR2 FQGNSA. The CDR3 contains 15 residues. The CDR3 spells CASSLGTGSYNEQFF. In DNA form, the CDR3 reads TGTGCCAGCAGTTTAGGGACAGGGTCGTACAATGAGCAGTTCTTC.

This rearrangement joins TRBV4-3 to TRBJ1-2; D remains unclear. The ends were cut back, 0 bases at V and 4 bases at J, with 9 bases in the middle. The CDR3 runs to 14 residues. Germline V CDR1 and CDR2: LGHNA, YSLEER. CDR3 amino acids: CASSQDIRLYGYTF. The CDR3 nucleotides read TGCGCCAGCAGCCAAGATATCAGGCTCTATGGCTACACCTTC.

The chain recombines TRBV9 with TRBJ2-1, with D maybe TRBD2 (6 bases). V shed 2 bases and J shed 6 bases, with 12 bases lying between them. This CDR3 contains 14 residues. Germline assignment: CDR1 SGDLS and CDR2 YYNGEE. The CDR3 is CASSVGGRPNEQFF. The CDR3 nucleotides read TGTGCCAGCAGCGTCGGTGGGAGGCCCAATGAGCAGTTCTTC. The full variable domain, completed using reference TRBV9 and TRBJ2-1, is DSGVTQTPKHLITATGQRVTLRCSPRSGDLSVYWYQQSLDQGLQFLIQYYNGEERAKGNILERFSAQQFPDLHSELNLSSLELGDSALYFCASSVGGRPNEQFFGPGTRLTVL.

As for this clone: Since a far larger clone is one base different, this is likely a read error. The V call is TRBV6-4, the J call TRBJ2-2; possible D gene TRBD1, 5 bases. This CDR3 contains 15 residues. V dropped 0 bases and J dropped 1 base, with 6 bases sitting between them. Germline V gene sequence: CDR1 MRHNA, CDR2 SNTAGT. The CDR3, as DNA: TGTGCCAGCAGTGACTCGACAGTGAACACCGGGGAGCTGTTTTTT. This gives the protein CASSDSTVNTGELFF.

This clone was seen a handful of times. The rearrangement uses TRBV7-9 and TRBJ2-7; 8 bases agree with TRBD1. The CDR3 sequence is 14 residues long. Trimming at V came to 8 bases and at J to 7 bases, leaving 13 bases not matched to a gene. Germline CDR1 and CDR2: SEHNR and FQNEAQ (reference sequence). For the CDR3, the DNA is TGTGCCAGCCGCCGTTCAGGGGGCATGTCGGAGCAGTACTTC. The encoded protein is CASRRSGGMSEQYF.

This clone was picked up a small number of times. The chain employs TRBV5-8 and TRBJ1-3; D may be TRBD1 (6 bases). The CDR3 has 16 amino acids. Trimming removed 4 bases at V and 2 bases at J, with 16 bases between. The germline V gene encodes CDR1 SGHTS and CDR2 YDEGEE. CDR3 in amino acids: CASSPHRAGAGNTIYF. The CDR3 DNA sequence: TGTGCCAGCAGCCCACACAGGGCGGGCGCTGGAAACACCATATATTTT.